This is a list of T cell receptor beta chains from one sample in a study of CD8 T cells in Susac syndrome. TCRdb called the immunoSEQ multiplex PCR reads again in MiXCR, with one record for every CDR3 protein. The top ten clones hold around 0.1% of a sample with 170,000 or so distinct CDR3 sequences, just under 95% of them seen once. Source material: CD4+ T cells from PBMCs. All receptors come from a human donor with Susac syndrome. CDR3s include the opening cysteine and the closing phenylalanine or tryptophan. Fields, in order: J gene, V gene, CDR3 length, D gene, clone size, CDR3 protein, CDR3 DNA. The D gene is left open where the match is weak. Part of the rows lack a size; the others show once, few, many or a class for expanded clones.

J: TRBJ1-1
V: TRBV5-1
length: 16
D: .
size: .
CDR3: CASSHGGLDMNTEAFF
DNA: TGCGCCAGCAGCCACGGGGGTTTAGACATGAACACTGAAGCTTTCTTT

J: TRBJ2-5
V: TRBV30
length: 11
D: .
size: .
CDR3: CAWRQEETQYF
DNA: TGTGCCTGGCGACAGGAAGAGACCCAGTACTTC

J: TRBJ2-5
V: TRBV20-1
length: 13
D: TRBD2
size: .
CDR3: CSGVRGGQETQYF
DNA: TGCAGTGGAGTACGGGGGGGCCAAGAGACCCAGTACTTC

J: TRBJ1-2
V: TRBV3-1
length: 14
D: .
size: .
CDR3: CASSLQDRPYGYTF
DNA: TGTGCCAGCAGCCTACAAGACAGACCCTATGGCTACACCTTC

J: TRBJ2-1
V: TRBV4-2
length: 18
D: .
size: .
CDR3: CASSQDWGMPFDGHEQFF
DNA: TGTGCCAGCAGCCAAGATTGGGGAATGCCCTTCGATGGCCATGAGCAGTTCTTC

J: TRBJ1-5
V: TRBV6-1
length: 14
D: .
size: .
CDR3: CASSAGRSNQPQHF
DNA: TGTGCCAGCAGCGCGGGCCGTAGCAATCAGCCCCAGCATTTT

J: TRBJ2-2
V: TRBV19
length: 12
D: .
size: .
CDR3: CASSTSTGELFF
DNA: TGTGCCAGTAGTACGTCAACCGGGGAGCTGTTTTTT

J: TRBJ2-3
V: TRBV14
length: 16
D: TRBD2
size: .
CDR3: CASSKRLAGGPDTQYF
DNA: TGTGCCAGCAGCAAGAGACTAGCGGGAGGGCCAGATACGCAGTATTTT

J: TRBJ1-1
V: TRBV7-9
length: 12
D: .
size: .
CDR3: CASSSLNRKAFF
DNA: TGTGCCAGCAGCTCCCTCAATCGGAAAGCTTTCTTT

J: TRBJ1-1
V: TRBV12-5
length: 14
D: .
size: .
CDR3: CASGIHPGNTEAFF
DNA: TGTGCTAGTGGTATTCATCCAGGGAACACTGAAGCCTTCTTT

J: TRBJ1-1
V: TRBV25-1
length: 12
D: .
size: .
CDR3: CASRTLNTEAFF
DNA: TGTGCCAGCCGGACATTGAACACTGAAGCTTTCTTT

J: TRBJ2-7
V: TRBV15
length: 15
D: .
size: .
CDR3: CATSRGRAEPYEQYF
DNA: TGTGCCACCAGCAGAGGCAGGGCCGAACCCTACGAGCAGTACTTC

J: TRBJ2-1
V: TRBV28
length: 14
D: .
size: once
CDR3: CASSQGGLYNEQFF
DNA: TGTGCCAGCAGCCAGGGAGGACTTTACAATGAGCAGTTCTTC

J: TRBJ2-3
V: TRBV29-1
length: 18
D: TRBD2
size: .
CDR3: CSVSRGLAAVKNTDTQYF
DNA: TGCAGCGTTTCAAGGGGACTAGCGGCGGTGAAAAACACAGATACGCAGTATTTT

J: TRBJ1-1
V: TRBV7-2
length: 15
D: .
size: .
CDR3: CASSALPPGNTEAFF
DNA: TGTGCCAGCAGCGCGTTACCCCCCGGGAACACTGAAGCTTTCTTT

J: TRBJ2-7
V: TRBV30
length: 13
D: .
size: .
CDR3: CAWTVRGSYEQYF
DNA: TGTGCCTGGACTGTACGGGGGTCCTACGAGCAGTACTTC

J: TRBJ1-2
V: TRBV5-1
length: 17
D: .
size: .
CDR3: CASSLGTRAPTHYGYTF
DNA: TGCGCCAGCAGCTTGGGGACTCGAGCCCCCACGCACTATGGCTACACCTTC

J: TRBJ1-1
V: TRBV28
length: 13
D: .
size: .
CDR3: CASREFMNTEAFF
DNA: TGTGCCAGCAGAGAGTTTATGAACACTGAAGCTTTCTTT

J: TRBJ2-3
V: TRBV6-5
length: 15
D: TRBD1
size: .
CDR3: CASKLLGQNTDTQYF
DNA: TGTGCCAGCAAGCTACTGGGACAGAACACAGATACGCAGTATTTT

J: TRBJ1-2
V: TRBV5-1
length: 16
D: .
size: .
CDR3: CASSLRDGGPPGGYTF
DNA: TGCGCCAGCAGCTTGAGGGACGGGGGCCCGCCCGGTGGCTACACCTTC

J: TRBJ1-5
V: TRBV19
length: 14
D: .
size: .
CDR3: CASSMGAGNQPQHF
DNA: TGTGCCAGTAGTATGGGGGCAGGCAATCAGCCCCAGCATTTT

J: TRBJ1-1
V: TRBV29-1
length: 14
D: .
size: .
CDR3: CSSREGHENTEAFF
DNA: TGCAGCTCCCGGGAGGGACATGAGAACACTGAAGCTTTCTTT

J: TRBJ2-7
V: TRBV5-4
length: 13
D: .
size: .
CDR3: CASSLAGVPEQYF
DNA: TGTGCCAGCAGCTTGGCGGGAGTTCCCGAGCAGTACTTC

J: TRBJ2-7
V: TRBV5-1
length: 16
D: .
size: few
CDR3: CASSLDPGIGYYEQYF
DNA: TGCGCCAGCAGCTTGGATCCGGGGATTGGGTACTACGAGCAGTACTTC

J: TRBJ1-2
V: TRBV6-5
length: 14
D: TRBD1
size: .
CDR3: CASREPGQNYGYTF
DNA: TGTGCCAGCAGAGAACCGGGACAGAACTATGGCTACACCTTC

J: TRBJ1-5
V: TRBV12-5
length: 17
D: TRBD1
size: .
CDR3: CASGLGHRGGVNQPQHF
DNA: TGTGCTAGTGGTTTGGGCCACAGGGGAGGGGTGAATCAGCCCCAGCATTTT

J: TRBJ2-1
V: TRBV15
length: 12
D: .
size: .
CDR3: CATSIRRNEQFF
DNA: TGTGCCACCAGCATCCGTCGTAATGAGCAGTTCTTC

J: TRBJ1-1
V: TRBV7-9
length: 15
D: .
size: .
CDR3: CASSINPQGFTEAFF
DNA: TGTGCCAGCAGCATCAACCCACAGGGCTTCACTGAAGCTTTCTTT

J: TRBJ2-7
V: TRBV6-6
length: 13
D: .
size: once
CDR3: CASSPRDLDEQYF
DNA: TGTGCCAGCAGTCCAAGGGACTTAGACGAGCAGTACTTC

J: TRBJ2-1
V: TRBV29-1
length: 13
D: TRBD2
size: few
CDR3: CSVRGRAYNEQFF
DNA: TGCAGCGTTCGCGGGAGGGCTTACAATGAGCAGTTCTTC

J: TRBJ2-7
V: TRBV5-1
length: 16
D: .
size: .
CDR3: CASSSWGDPNRWEQYF
DNA: TGCGCCAGCAGCTCGTGGGGGGACCCCAACCGGTGGGAGCAGTACTTC

J: TRBJ2-1
V: TRBV7-2
length: 15
D: TRBD2
size: .
CDR3: CASSPGLARSGEQFF
DNA: TGTGCCAGCAGCCCGGGACTAGCGAGGTCTGGAGAGCAGTTCTTC

J: TRBJ1-1
V: TRBV7-2
length: 15
D: TRBD1
size: .
CDR3: CASSLSARGFTEAFF
DNA: TGTGCCAGCAGCTTATCGGCCAGGGGGTTCACTGAAGCTTTCTTT

J: TRBJ2-2
V: TRBV27
length: 14
D: .
size: .
CDR3: CASTRLASSGELFF
DNA: TGTGCCAGCACCCGGCTAGCGTCGAGCGGGGAGCTGTTTTTT

J: TRBJ2-1
V: TRBV15
length: 13
D: .
size: .
CDR3: CATSKHGDNEQFF
DNA: TGTGCCACCAGTAAACACGGGGACAATGAGCAGTTCTTC

J: TRBJ2-2
V: TRBV4-2
length: 14
D: .
size: .
CDR3: CASSQDSNTGELFF
DNA: TGTGCCAGCAGCCAAGATAGCAACACCGGGGAGCTGTTTTTT

J: TRBJ2-2
V: TRBV4-1
length: 18
D: .
size: .
CDR3: CASSQGGEHSIQAGELFF
DNA: TGCGCCAGCAGCCAAGGGGGAGAGCACAGCATACAGGCCGGGGAGCTGTTTTTT

J: TRBJ2-1
V: TRBV20-1
length: 17
D: TRBD2
size: .
CDR3: CSAGGGRAQDLHNEQFF
DNA: TGCAGTGCTGGGGGCGGGAGGGCCCAAGATTTACACAATGAGCAGTTCTTC

J: TRBJ2-5
V: TRBV11-2
length: 14
D: .
size: .
CDR3: CASSRAVGSGTQYF
DNA: TGTGCCAGCAGCCGGGCGGTTGGGTCGGGGACCCAGTACTTC

J: TRBJ1-6
V: TRBV27
length: 15
D: TRBD1
size: once
CDR3: CASSQTGTGNSPLHF
DNA: TGTGCCAGCAGTCAGACCGGGACAGGAAATTCACCCCTCCACTTT

J: TRBJ2-1
V: TRBV5-4
length: 13
D: .
size: .
CDR3: CASSLGTPPEQFF
DNA: TGTGCCAGCAGCTTAGGGACTCCCCCCGAGCAGTTCTTC

J: TRBJ2-3
V: TRBV25-1
length: 18
D: TRBD2
size: .
CDR3: CASSAGTSSLSSTDTQYF
DNA: TGTGCCAGCAGTGCCGGGACTAGCAGTTTGTCAAGCACAGATACGCAGTATTTT

J: TRBJ2-5
V: TRBV3-1
length: 14
D: .
size: .
CDR3: CASSHTGPGETQYF
DNA: TGTGCCAGCAGCCACACAGGCCCGGGAGAGACCCAGTACTTC

J: TRBJ1-2
V: TRBV20-1
length: 11
D: .
size: few
CDR3: CSARADYGYTF
DNA: TGCAGTGCTAGGGCCGACTATGGCTACACCTTC

J: TRBJ1-2
V: TRBV20-1
length: 13
D: .
size: .
CDR3: CSASPGTNYGYTF
DNA: TGCAGTGCTAGCCCGGGGACTAACTATGGCTACACCTTC

J: TRBJ2-7
V: TRBV6-2/TRBV6-3
length: 12
D: .
size: .
CDR3: CASRRLPYEQYF
DNA: TGTGCCAGCAGACGCCTACCCTACGAGCAGTACTTC

J: TRBJ1-5
V: TRBV19
length: 16
D: .
size: .
CDR3: CASSIDSQGGGQPQHF
DNA: TGTGCCAGTAGTATAGATTCGCAGGGCGGGGGGCAGCCCCAGCATTTT

J: TRBJ2-1
V: TRBV4-3
length: 14
D: TRBD2
size: once
CDR3: CASSQETEGGPRFF
DNA: TGCGCCAGCAGCCAAGAAACGGAGGGAGGGCCACGGTTCTTC

J: TRBJ2-2
V: TRBV11-3
length: 15
D: .
size: .
CDR3: CASTTGPAGTGELFF
DNA: TGTGCCAGCACCACGGGACCTGCGGGCACCGGGGAGCTGTTTTTT